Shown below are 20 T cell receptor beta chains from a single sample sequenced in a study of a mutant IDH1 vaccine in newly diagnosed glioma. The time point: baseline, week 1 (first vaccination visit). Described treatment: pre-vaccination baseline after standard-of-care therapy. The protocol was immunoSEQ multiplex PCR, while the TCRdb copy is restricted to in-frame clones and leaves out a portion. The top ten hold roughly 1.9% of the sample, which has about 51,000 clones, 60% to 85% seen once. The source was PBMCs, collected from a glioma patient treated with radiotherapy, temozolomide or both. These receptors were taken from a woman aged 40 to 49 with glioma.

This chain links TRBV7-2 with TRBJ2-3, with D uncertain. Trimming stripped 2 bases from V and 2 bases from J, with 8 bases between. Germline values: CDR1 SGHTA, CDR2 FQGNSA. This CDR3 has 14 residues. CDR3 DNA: TGTGCCAGCAGCTTAAGTCCCTACACAGATACGCAGTATTTT. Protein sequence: CASSLSPYTDTQYF. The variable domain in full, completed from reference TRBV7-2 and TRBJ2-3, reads GAGVSQSPSNKVTEKGKDVELRCDPISGHTALYWYRQSLGQGLEFLIYFQGNSAPDKSGLPSDRFSAERTGGSVSTLTIQRTQQEDSAVYLCASSLSPYTDTQYFGPGTRLTVL.

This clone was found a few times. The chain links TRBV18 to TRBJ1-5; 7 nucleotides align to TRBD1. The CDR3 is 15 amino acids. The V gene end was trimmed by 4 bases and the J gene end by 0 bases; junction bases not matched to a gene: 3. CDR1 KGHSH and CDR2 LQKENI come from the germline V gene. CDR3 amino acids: CASSLGTASNQPQHF. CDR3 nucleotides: TGTGCCAGCTCACTTGGGACAGCTAGCAATCAGCCCCAGCATTTT.

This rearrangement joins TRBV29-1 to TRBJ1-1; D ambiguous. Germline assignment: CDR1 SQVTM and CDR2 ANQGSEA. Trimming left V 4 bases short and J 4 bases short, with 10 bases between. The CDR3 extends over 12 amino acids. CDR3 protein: CSVAWEGTEAFF. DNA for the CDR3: TGCAGCGTTGCCTGGGAGGGCACTGAAGCTTTCTTT.

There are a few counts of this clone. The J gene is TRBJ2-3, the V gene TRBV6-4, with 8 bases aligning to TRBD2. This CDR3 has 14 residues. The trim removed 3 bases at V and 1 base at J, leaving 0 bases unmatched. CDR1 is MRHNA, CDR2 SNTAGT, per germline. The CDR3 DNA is TGTGCCAGCAGTGAGCGGGGGGGCACAGATACGCAGTATTTT. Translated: CASSERGGTDTQYF.

The CDR3 reads CASSSPTGVNTGELFF. The DNA of the CDR3 is TGTGCCAGCAGCTCACCGACAGGGGTGAACACCGGGGAGCTGTTTTTT. The chain uses TRBV9 and TRBJ2-2, with TRBD1 matching over 8 bases. V lost 4 bases to trimming and J lost 1 base; unmatched junction nucleotides: 6. The CDR3 is made up of 16 amino acids. In germline, CDR1 is SGDLS, CDR2 YYNGEE. Variable domain in full (rest from reference TRBV9 and TRBJ2-2): DSGVTQTPKHLITATGQRVTLRCSPRSGDLSVYWYQQSLDQGLQFLIQYYNGEERAKGNILERFSAQQFPDLHSELNLSSLELGDSALYFCASSSPTGVNTGELFFGEGSRLTVL.

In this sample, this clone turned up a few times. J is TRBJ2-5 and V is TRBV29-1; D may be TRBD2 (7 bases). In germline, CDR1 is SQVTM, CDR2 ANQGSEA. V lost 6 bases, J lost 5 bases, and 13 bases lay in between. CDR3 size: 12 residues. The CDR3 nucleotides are TGCAGCGTGAGGGGGGGCGCGGAGACCCAGTACTTC. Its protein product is CSVRGGAETQYF.

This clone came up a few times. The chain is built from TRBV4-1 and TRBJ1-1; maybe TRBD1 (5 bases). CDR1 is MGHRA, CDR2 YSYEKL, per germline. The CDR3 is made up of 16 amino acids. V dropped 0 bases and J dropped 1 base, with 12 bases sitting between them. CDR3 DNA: TGCGCCAGCAGCCAAGAATTTCGGACACCGAACACTGAAGCTTTCTTT. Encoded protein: CASSQEFRTPNTEAFF.

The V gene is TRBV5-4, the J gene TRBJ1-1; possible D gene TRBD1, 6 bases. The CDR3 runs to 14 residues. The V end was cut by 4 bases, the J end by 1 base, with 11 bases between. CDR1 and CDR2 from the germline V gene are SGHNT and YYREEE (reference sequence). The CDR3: CASSLPGQNTEAFF. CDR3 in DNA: TGTGCCAGCAGCCTACCGGGACAGAACACTGAAGCTTTCTTT.

CDR3: CSVGAQNQPQHF. The DNA for the CDR3 is TGCAGCGTTGGTGCGCAGAATCAGCCCCAGCATTTT. V gene TRBV29-1 combines with J gene TRBJ1-5; D is unclear. V dropped 4 bases and J dropped 4 bases, with 8 bases sitting between them. Per the germline V gene, CDR1 is SQVTM and CDR2 is ANQGSEA. This CDR3 is 12 amino acids long.

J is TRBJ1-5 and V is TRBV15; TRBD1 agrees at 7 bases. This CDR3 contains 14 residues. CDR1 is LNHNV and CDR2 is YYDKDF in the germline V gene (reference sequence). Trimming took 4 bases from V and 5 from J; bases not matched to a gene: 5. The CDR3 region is CATSTKTGDQPQHF. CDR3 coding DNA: TGTGCCACCAGCACCAAAACAGGGGATCAGCCCCAGCATTTT.

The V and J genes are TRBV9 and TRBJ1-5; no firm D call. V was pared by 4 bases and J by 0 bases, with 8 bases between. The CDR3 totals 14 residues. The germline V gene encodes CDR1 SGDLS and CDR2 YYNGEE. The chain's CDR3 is CASSSRFSNQPQHF. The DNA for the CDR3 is TGTGCCAGCAGCTCTAGGTTTAGCAATCAGCCCCAGCATTTT.

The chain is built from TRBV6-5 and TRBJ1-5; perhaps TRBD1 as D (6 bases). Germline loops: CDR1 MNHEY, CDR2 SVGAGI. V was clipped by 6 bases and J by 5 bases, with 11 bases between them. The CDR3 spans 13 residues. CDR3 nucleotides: TGTGCCAGCAGCTGGGACATCTATCAGCCCCAGCATTTT. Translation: CASSWDIYQPQHF.

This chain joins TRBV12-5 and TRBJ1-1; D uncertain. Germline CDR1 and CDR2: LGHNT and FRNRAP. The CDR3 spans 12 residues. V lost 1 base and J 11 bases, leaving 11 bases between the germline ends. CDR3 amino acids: CASGLAGRAAFF. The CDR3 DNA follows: TGTGCTAGTGGTTTGGCCGGGAGGGCCGCTTTCTTT.

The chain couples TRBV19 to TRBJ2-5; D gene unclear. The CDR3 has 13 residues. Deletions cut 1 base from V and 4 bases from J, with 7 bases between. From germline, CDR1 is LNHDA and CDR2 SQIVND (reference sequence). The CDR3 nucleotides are TGTGCCAGTAGTATAGGGAGTACAGAGACCCAGTACTTC. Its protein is CASSIGSTETQYF.

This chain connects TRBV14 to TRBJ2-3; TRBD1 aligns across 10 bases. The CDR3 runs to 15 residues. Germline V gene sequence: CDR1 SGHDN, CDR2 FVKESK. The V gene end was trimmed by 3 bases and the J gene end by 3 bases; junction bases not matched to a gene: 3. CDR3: CASSQRTGGTDTQYF. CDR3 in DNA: TGTGCCAGCAGCCAGAGGACAGGGGGGACAGATACGCAGTATTTT.

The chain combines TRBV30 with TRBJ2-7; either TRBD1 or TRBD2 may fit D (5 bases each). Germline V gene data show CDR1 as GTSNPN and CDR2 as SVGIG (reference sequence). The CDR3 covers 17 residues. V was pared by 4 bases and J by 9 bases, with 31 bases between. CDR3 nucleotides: TGTGCCTGGACCGGTCCCCGCGGACACCTTTTGGACTTCGGGCAGTACTTC. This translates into CAWTGPRGHLLDFGQYF.

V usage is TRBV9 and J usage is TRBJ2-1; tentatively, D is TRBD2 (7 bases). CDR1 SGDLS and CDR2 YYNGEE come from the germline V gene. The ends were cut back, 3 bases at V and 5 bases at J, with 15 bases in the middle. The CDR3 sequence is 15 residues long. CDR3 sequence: CASSAGGGAHNEQFF. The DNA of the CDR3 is TGTGCCAGCAGCGCTGGAGGGGGGGCCCACAATGAGCAGTTCTTC.

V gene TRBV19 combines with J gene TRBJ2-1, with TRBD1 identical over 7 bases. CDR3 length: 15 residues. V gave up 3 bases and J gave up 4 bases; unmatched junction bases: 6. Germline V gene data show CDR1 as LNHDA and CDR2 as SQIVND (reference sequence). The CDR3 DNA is TGTGCCAGTAGTATCCGCCAGGGGGTGTACAATGAGCAGTTCTTC. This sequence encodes CASSIRQGVYNEQFF.

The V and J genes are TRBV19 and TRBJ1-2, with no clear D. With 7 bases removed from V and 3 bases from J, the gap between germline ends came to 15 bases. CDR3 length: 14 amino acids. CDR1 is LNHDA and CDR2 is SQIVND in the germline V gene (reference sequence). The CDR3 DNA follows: TGTGCCAGTAATCATGGGGTCGAGGACTATGGCTACACCTTC. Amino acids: CASNHGVEDYGYTF.

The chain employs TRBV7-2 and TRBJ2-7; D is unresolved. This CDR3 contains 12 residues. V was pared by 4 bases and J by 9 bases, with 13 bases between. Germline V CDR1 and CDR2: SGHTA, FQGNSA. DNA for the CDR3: TGTGCCAGCAGCTCAGGCCCCCGCGGGCAGTACTTC. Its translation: CASSSGPRGQYF.